The clone carrying this T cell receptor beta chain was seen a single time. Extraction of RNA preceded its reverse transcription into cDNA, which served as the sequencing template. This table comes from immunoSEQ multiplex PCR, and its TCRdb copy is limited to in-frame clones, with some not included. The sample carries roughly 200,000 clones, 63% recorded once. Germline CDR1 reads SGHNT; CDR2 reads YYREEE (reference sequence). The CDR3 runs 15 residues. Trimming removed 0 bases from V and 4 bases from J, with 12 bases in between. The data were taken from a study of CD8+ T cells in alopecia areata. The sequenced sample was CD4+ T cells sorted from blood, obtained at week 0. The chain recombines TRBV5-4 with TRBJ2-3; no reliable D call. The clonotype originates from a human donor with alopecia areata. CDR3 sequence reads: CASSLGAFGSDTQYF. In DNA form, the CDR3 reads TGTGCCAGCAGCTTGGGAGCATTCGGTTCAGATACGCAGTATTTT.